This TCR beta chain derives from a study of neoadjuvant anti-PD-1 for oral cavity cancer. Time point meaning: after neoadjuvant nivolumab, at surgical resection. Stage II-IVA oral cavity squamous cell carcinoma was new and untreated by systemic or radiation therapy. Blood libraries mostly used around 510 ng genomic DNA, six replicates each. The repertoire was sequenced with immunoSEQ multiplex PCR; TCRdb's copy has only in-frame clones and lacks some. This sample has 8,000 to 10,000 clones, with about three fifths found just once. This clone was detected only a few times. Trimming took 4 bases from V and 5 from J; bases not matched to a gene: 4. This CDR3 has 13 residues. The germline V gene encodes CDR1 KGHSH and CDR2 LQKENI.

The V call is TRBV18, the J call TRBJ1-1, with TRBD1 identical over 7 bases. The input for sequencing was PBMCs, taken after nivolumab (anti-PD-1) treatment. The sequence was obtained from a person aged 40 to 85 with oral cavity squamous cell carcinoma. The CDR3 is CASSQGALTEAFF. The CDR3 DNA reads as TGTGCCAGCTCACAGGGGGCTCTAACTGAAGCTTTCTTT.